This T cell receptor beta chain stems from a study of T cell changes during pregnancy in multiple sclerosis. This CDR3 contains 15 residues. Germline CDR1 reads LNHDA; CDR2 reads SQIVND (reference sequence). The ends lost 6 bases at V and 0 bases at J; junction bases unmatched: 7. Data came from immunoSEQ multiplex PCR; TCRdb stores just in-frame clones and leaves some out. The sample shows about 36,000 clones, approximately 89% of them seen only once. Sequencing was performed on CD8+ T cells from peripheral blood mononuclear cells, taken in the third trimester of pregnancy. The chain employs TRBV19 and TRBJ2-7; 8 bases are a match to TRBD2. This TCR came from a female donor with multiple sclerosis, enrolled in a pregnancy study. In DNA form, the CDR3 reads TGTGCCAGTAGCTCCACTAGCGGTTTCTCCTACGAGCAGTACTTC. This gives the protein CASSSTSGFSYEQYF.